Below are 8 T cell receptor beta chains sequenced from a single sample in a study of Ad26.COV2.S vaccination and SARS-CoV-2 variants. Treatment defined: roughly 18 received Ad26.COV2.S at low or high dose, single or two shots; about five received placebo; per-sample allocation not given. The samples date from day 63 after the first vaccine or placebo injection. Sequencing used immunoSEQ multiplex PCR; TCRdb keeps in-frame clones, though not all of them. The profile shows about 260,000 clones, 87% of them singletons. This specimen was peripheral blood, taken in a trial of Ad26.COV2.S vaccine versus placebo. The receptor set was obtained from a person between 18 and 65 years old who received the Ad26.COV2.S COVID-19 vaccine or a placebo.

With respect to this clone: In the same sample, other DNA sequences code for this CDR3. The V gene is TRBV7-3, the J gene TRBJ1-5; 7 bases are a match to TRBD1. Germline V lookup: CDR1 SGHTA, CDR2 FQGTGA. The CDR3 has 13 residues. V shed 5 bases, J shed 7 bases, and the junction held 5 bases outside the gene matches. CDR3 bases: TGTGCCAGCAGCCGACAGGGTGGGCAGCCCCAGCATTTT. This codes for CASSRQGGQPQHF.

This chain connects TRBV2 to TRBJ2-5; D is unresolved. The V gene lost 8 bases and the J gene lost 1 base, with 11 bases spanning the gap. Germline lookup yields CDR1 SNHLY and CDR2 FYNNEI. There are 13 residues in the CDR3. Written as DNA, the CDR3 is TGTGCCAGCGAAACAGCAGTCCAAGAGACCCAGTACTTC. Translating it yields CASETAVQETQYF.

The V and J genes are TRBV24-1 and TRBJ2-3; D possibly corresponds to TRBD1 (6 bases). Germline assignment: CDR1 KGHDR and CDR2 SFDVKD. V dropped 1 base and J dropped 2 bases, with 12 bases sitting between them. CDR3 length equals 16 residues. CDR3 in DNA: TGTGCCACCAGTGATTTTCAAGGGGGATACACAGATACGCAGTATTTT. The encoded protein is CATSDFQGGYTDTQYF.

The chain joins TRBV14 to TRBJ2-1; either TRBD1 or TRBD2 may fit D (6 bases each). The CDR3 covers 17 residues. Germline V gene lookup returns CDR1 SGHDN and CDR2 FVKESK. The V end was cut by 1 base, the J end by 1 base, with 14 bases between. CDR3 protein: CASSQGITGRSYNEQFF. The CDR3 nucleotides read TGTGCCAGCAGCCAAGGTATAACAGGGAGGTCCTACAATGAGCAGTTCTTC.

The genes are TRBV5-5 and TRBJ2-2; 10 bases align to TRBD1. This CDR3 region has 16 residues. The V and J ends lost 4 bases and 8 bases, in that order; junction bases with no gene match: 11. Germline V lookup: CDR1 SGHKS, CDR2 YYEKEE (reference sequence). CDR3 region: CASSQGPGQGMGELFF. The CDR3 DNA is TGTGCCAGCAGCCAAGGCCCGGGACAGGGGATGGGGGAGCTGTTTTTT.

In this sample, this clone turned up a few times. This chain links TRBV7-9 with TRBJ2-2; weak D call: TRBD1 (6 bases). V was trimmed by 1 base and J by 7 bases, leaving 10 bases between them. This CDR3 comprises 14 residues. Germline V gene lookup returns CDR1 SEHNR and CDR2 FQNEAQ (reference sequence). DNA of the CDR3: TGTGCCAGCAGCTTAGACAGGGCTAGCGGGGAGCTGTTTTTT. It is translated as CASSLDRASGELFF.

This clone is medium-sized within its sample. This sequence joins TRBV2 and TRBJ1-2; TRBD1 agrees at 8 bases. The V gene's germline CDR1 is SNHLY and CDR2 FYNNEI. Losses at the gene ends were 6 bases for V and 10 bases for J; bases not matched to a gene: 10. The CDR3 covers 13 residues. CDR3 bases: TGTGCCAGCAGGGGCAGGGGGCTTGGGAACTACACCTTC. Its protein is CASRGRGLGNYTF. Supplemented by reference TRBV2 and TRBJ1-2, the full variable domain reads EPEVTQTPSHQVTQMGQEVILRCVPISNHLYFYWYRQILGQKVEFLVSFYNNEISEKSEIFDDQFSVERPDGSNFTLKIRSTKLEDSAMYFCASRGRGLGNYTFGSGTRLTVV.

V and J are TRBV7-3 and TRBJ1-1; D possibly corresponds to TRBD1 (6 bases). CDR3 length: 16 amino acids. The V and J ends lost 5 bases and 0 bases respectively, with 16 bases between them. Germline CDR1 and CDR2: SGHTA and FQGTGA. Here the CDR3 DNA reads TGTGCCAGCAGCCGAGATCTGACAGGATTGAACACTGAAGCTTTCTTT. This sequence encodes CASSRDLTGLNTEAFF.